This TCR beta chain was recovered during a study of beta chain features in type 1 diabetes. The authors reverse transcribed all of the isolated RNA, so sequencing captured expressed TCRB transcripts. The data were produced by immunoSEQ multiplex PCR, yet TCRdb's version contains in-frame clones alone and is incomplete. The sample holds about 230,000 clones; roughly 9.6% are singletons and the top ten take 0.03% to 0.035%. The CDR3 is 19 residues long. With V trimmed by 4 bases and J by 4 bases, 18 bases remained unmatched. Per the germline V gene, CDR1 is SGHRS and CDR2 is YFSETQ. The sequenced sample consisted of naive CD4+ T cells from blood. The TCR comes from a woman aged 18-29 years in good health. The chain uses TRBV5-1 and TRBJ2-1, with TRBD1 matching 9 bases. CDR3 amino acids: CASSNPGQGSYALYNEQFF. The CDR3 bases are TGCGCCAGCAGCAATCCGGGACAGGGATCATATGCGCTTTACAATGAGCAGTTCTTC.